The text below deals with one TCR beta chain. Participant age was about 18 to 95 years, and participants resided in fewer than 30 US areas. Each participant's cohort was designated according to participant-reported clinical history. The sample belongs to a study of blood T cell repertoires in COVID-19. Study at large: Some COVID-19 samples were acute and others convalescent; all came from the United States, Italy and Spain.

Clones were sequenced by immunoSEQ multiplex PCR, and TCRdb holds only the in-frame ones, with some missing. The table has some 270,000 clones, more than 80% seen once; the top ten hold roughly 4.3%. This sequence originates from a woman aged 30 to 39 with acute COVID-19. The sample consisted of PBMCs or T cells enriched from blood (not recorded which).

CDR3 DNA: TGTGCCACCACCCGGCGAGCGGGCGATCACACCGGGGAGCTGTTTTTT. Its translation is CATTRRAGDHTGELFF. J is TRBJ2-2 and V is TRBV15; D may be TRBD2 (6 bases). Looked up from germline, CDR1 is LNHNV and CDR2 is YYDKDF (reference sequence). V shed 7 bases and J shed 3 bases, with 18 bases lying between them. This CDR3 comprises 16 residues. Supplemented by reference TRBV15 and TRBJ2-2, the full variable domain reads DAMVIQNPRYQVTQFGKPVTLSCSQTLNHNVMYWYQQKSSQAPKLLFHYYDKDFNNEADTPDNFQSRRPNTSFCFLDIRSPGLGDTAMYLCATTRRAGDHTGELFFGEGSRLTVL.